This TCR beta chain was profiled in a study of CD8 T cells in Susac syndrome. Random hexamers were used to reverse transcribe an amount of about 0.45 to 1 ug RNA. MiXCR, run by TCRdb on the immunoSEQ multiplex PCR reads, gives a single entry per CDR3 protein. Counted here are roughly 200,000 distinct CDR3 sequences, over 90% occurring once; the ten biggest clones make up approximately 0.099%. The TEMRA cells underwent FACS enrichment, while the CD8+ and CD4+ T cells underwent negative isolation. Sequencing used CD4+ T cells from PBMCs. The TCR was taken from a human donor with Susac syndrome.

CDR3 DNA sequence: TGTGCCAGCGGCTTACTAGCGGGAGGGCCGGACACCGGGGAGCTGTTTTTT. Residues: CASGLLAGGPDTGELFF. This sequence joins TRBV6-5 and TRBJ2-2, with 13 bases matching TRBD2. The CDR3 is made up of 17 amino acids. Germline CDR1 and CDR2: MNHEY and SVGAGI. V shed 8 bases, J shed 3 bases, and the junction held 9 bases outside the gene matches.